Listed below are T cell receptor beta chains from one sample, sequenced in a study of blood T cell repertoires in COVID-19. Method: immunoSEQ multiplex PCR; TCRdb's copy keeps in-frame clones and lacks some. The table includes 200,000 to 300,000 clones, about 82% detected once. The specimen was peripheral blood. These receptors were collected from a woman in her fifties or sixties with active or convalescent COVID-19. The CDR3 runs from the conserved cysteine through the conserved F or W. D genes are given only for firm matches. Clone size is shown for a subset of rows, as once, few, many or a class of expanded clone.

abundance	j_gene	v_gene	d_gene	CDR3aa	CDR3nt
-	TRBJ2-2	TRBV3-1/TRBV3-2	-	CASSQLGARTGELFF	TGTGCCAGCAGCCAATTGGGGGCACGCACCGGGGAGCTGTTTTTT
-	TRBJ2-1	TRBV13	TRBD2	CASSLRTSGRNEQFF	TGTGCCAGCAGCCTCAGGACTAGCGGGAGGAATGAGCAGTTCTTC
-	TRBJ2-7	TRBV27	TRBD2	CASSQHREAYEQYF	TGTGCCAGCAGTCAACACCGGGAGGCCTACGAGCAGTACTTC
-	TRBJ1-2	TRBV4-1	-	CASSQPLGGRRHGYTF	TGCGCCAGCAGCCAACCCCTCGGGGGGCGAAGACATGGCTACACCTTC
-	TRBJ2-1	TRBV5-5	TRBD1	CASRPGGSQYNEQFF	TGTGCCAGCCGACCAGGGGGTAGTCAATACAATGAGCAGTTCTTC
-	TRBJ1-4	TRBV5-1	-	CASSQANEKLFF	TGCGCCAGCAGTCAAGCCAATGAAAAACTGTTTTTT
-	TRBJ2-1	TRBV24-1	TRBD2	CATSDGGGTSYNEQFF	TGTGCCACCAGTGATGGGGGGGGGACCTCCTACAATGAGCAGTTCTTC
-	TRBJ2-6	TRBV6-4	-	CASSDRPYRAGANVLTF	TGTGCCAGCAGTGACCGCCCTTACAGGGCCGGGGCCAACGTCCTGACTTTC
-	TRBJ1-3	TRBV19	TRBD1	CASSNHPGQRDTIYF	TGTGCCAGTAGCAACCACCCGGGACAGAGAGACACCATATATTTT
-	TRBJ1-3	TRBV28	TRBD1	CASSLEGGAGSGNTIYF	TGTGCCAGCAGTTTAGAAGGGGGCGCGGGCTCTGGAAACACCATATATTTT
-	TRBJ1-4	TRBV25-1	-	CASSVQTEALNEKLFF	TGTGCCAGCAGTGTCCAGACAGAAGCCTTAAATGAAAAACTGTTTTTT
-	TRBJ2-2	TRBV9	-	CASSVATVGNTGELFF	TGTGCCAGCAGCGTAGCTACAGTCGGGAACACCGGGGAGCTGTTTTTT
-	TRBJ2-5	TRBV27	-	CASSSAGRGTQYF	TGTGCCAGCAGTTCGGCCGGTAGAGGGACCCAGTACTTC
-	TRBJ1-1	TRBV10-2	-	CASRPQVGTEAFF	TGCGCCAGCCGACCCCAGGTGGGCACTGAAGCTTTCTTT
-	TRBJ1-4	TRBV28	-	CASSWGQEAGKLFF	TGTGCCAGCAGTTGGGGACAAGAGGCAGGAAAACTGTTTTTT
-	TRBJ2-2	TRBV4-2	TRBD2	CASSQEHGGATGELFF	TGTGCCAGCAGCCAAGAGCACGGGGGGGCGACCGGGGAGCTGTTTTTT
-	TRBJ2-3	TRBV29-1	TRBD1	CSVTGQGDPDTQYF	TGCAGCGTTACGGGACAGGGGGACCCAGATACGCAGTATTTT
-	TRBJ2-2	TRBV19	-	CASSNGRAGTGELFF	TGTGCCAGTAGTAACGGCAGGGCGGGGACCGGGGAGCTGTTTTTT
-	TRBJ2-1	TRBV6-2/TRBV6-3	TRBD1	CASSPPGQGARASYNEQFF	TGTGCCAGCAGCCCTCCGGGACAGGGGGCTCGGGCGTCCTACAATGAGCAGTTCTTC
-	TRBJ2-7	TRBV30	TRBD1	CAWSEGQGISYEQYF	TGTGCCTGGAGTGAGGGACAGGGGATTTCCTACGAGCAGTACTTC
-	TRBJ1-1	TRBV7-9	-	CASSRNGGFGAFF	TGTGCCAGCAGCCGTAATGGGGGCTTTGGCGCTTTCTTT
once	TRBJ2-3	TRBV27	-	CASSWQGYTDTQYF	TGTGCCAGCAGTTGGCAGGGTTACACAGATACGCAGTATTTT
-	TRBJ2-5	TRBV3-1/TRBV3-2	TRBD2	CASSHPTSGSPETQYF	TGTGCCAGCAGCCACCCAACTAGCGGGAGTCCAGAGACCCAGTACTTC